The 2 T cell receptor beta chains listed next were all sequenced from one sample in a study of CD8 T cells in ankylosing spondylitis. Points from the study as a whole: In ankylosing spondylitis blood, a motif of seven to nine highly homologous TCR beta variants appeared characteristic.

The antigens these receptors bind are not known. Via MiXCR, TCRdb re-called the 5' RACE reads, giving one row per CDR3 protein. The top ten clones hold roughly a fifth of a sample with over 700,000 distinct CDR3 sequences, under 20% of them seen once. Source material: blood, either unsorted or a sorted T cell fraction (not recorded which). These receptors all stem from a male donor with ankylosing spondylitis.

The chain is built from TRBV28 and TRBJ1-6; possibly TRBD1 for D (5 bases). The germline V gene has CDR1 MDHEN and CDR2 SYDVKM. The CDR3 runs 16 residues. The V end lost 6 bases, the J end lost 5 bases, and 17 bases lay between the germline ends. In nucleotides, the CDR3 is TGTGCCAGCAGCCTCCTCTCGAGAGGGGATAATTCACCCCTCCACTTT. Translating gives CASSLLSRGDNSPLHF.

The genes are TRBV28 and TRBJ2-6; D is perhaps TRBD1 (6 bases). CDR1 and CDR2 (germline): MDHEN, SYDVKM. The ends were cut back, 5 bases at V and 4 bases at J, with 12 bases in the middle. The CDR3 totals 15 residues. CDR3 amino acids: CASSPPGAGANVLTF. The CDR3 DNA sequence: TGTGCCAGCAGTCCCCCAGGGGCCGGGGCCAACGTCCTGACTTTC.